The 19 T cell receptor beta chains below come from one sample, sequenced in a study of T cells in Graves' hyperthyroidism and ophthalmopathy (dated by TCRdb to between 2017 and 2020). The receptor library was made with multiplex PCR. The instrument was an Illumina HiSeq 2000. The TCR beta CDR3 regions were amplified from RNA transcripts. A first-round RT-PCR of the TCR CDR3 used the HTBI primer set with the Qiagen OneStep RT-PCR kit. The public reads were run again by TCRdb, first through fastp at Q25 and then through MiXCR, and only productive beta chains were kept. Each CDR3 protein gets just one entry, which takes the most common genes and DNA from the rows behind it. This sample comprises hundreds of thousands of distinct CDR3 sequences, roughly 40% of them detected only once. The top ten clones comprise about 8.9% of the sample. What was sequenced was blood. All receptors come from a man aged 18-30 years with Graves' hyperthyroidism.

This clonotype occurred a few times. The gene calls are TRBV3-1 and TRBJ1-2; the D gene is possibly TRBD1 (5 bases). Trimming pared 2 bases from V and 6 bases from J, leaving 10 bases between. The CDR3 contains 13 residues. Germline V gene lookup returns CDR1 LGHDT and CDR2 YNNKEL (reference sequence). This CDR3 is CASSQPRGHGYTF. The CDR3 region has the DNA TGTGCCAGCAGCCAACCGAGGGGTCATGGCTACACCTTC.

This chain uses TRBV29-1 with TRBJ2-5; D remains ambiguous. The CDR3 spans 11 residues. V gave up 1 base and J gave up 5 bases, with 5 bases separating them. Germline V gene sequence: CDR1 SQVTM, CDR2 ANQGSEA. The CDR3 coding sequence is TGCAGCGTTGAAGTCGACGAGACCCAGTACTTC. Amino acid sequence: CSVEVDETQYF.

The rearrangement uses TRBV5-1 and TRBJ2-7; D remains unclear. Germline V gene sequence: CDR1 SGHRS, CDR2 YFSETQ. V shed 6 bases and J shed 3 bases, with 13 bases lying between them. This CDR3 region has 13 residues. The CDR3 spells CASKGSLYYEQYF. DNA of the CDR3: TGCGCCAGCAAGGGCAGCCTTTACTACGAGCAGTACTTC. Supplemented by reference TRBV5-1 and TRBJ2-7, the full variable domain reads KAGVTQTPRYLIKTRGQQVTLSCSPISGHRSVSWYQQTPGQGLQFLFEYFSETQRNKGNFPGRFSGRQFSNSRSEMNVSTLELGDSALYLCASKGSLYYEQYFGPGTRLTVT.

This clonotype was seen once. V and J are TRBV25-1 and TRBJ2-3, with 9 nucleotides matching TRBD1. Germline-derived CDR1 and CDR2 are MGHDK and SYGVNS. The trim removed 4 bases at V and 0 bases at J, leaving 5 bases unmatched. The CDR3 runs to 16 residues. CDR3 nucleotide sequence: TGTGCCAGCAGTGGAGGGACAGGGTCTAGCACAGATACGCAGTATTTT. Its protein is CASSGGTGSSTDTQYF.

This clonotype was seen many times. The CDR3 DNA reads as TGTGCCAGCAGCGCATCCTCGACCGGGGAGCTGTTTTTT. Amino acids: CASSASSTGELFF. This chain uses TRBV9 with TRBJ2-2; no clear D gene. The V end lost 3 bases, the J end lost 5 bases, and 8 bases lay between the germline ends. Looked up from germline, CDR1 is SGDLS and CDR2 is YYNGEE. The CDR3 has 13 residues. Based on the CDR3 plus reference TRBV9 and TRBJ2-2, the full variable domain is DSGVTQTPKHLITATGQRVTLRCSPRSGDLSVYWYQQSLDQGLQFLIQYYNGEERAKGNILERFSAQQFPDLHSELNLSSLELGDSALYFCASSASSTGELFFGEGSRLTVL.

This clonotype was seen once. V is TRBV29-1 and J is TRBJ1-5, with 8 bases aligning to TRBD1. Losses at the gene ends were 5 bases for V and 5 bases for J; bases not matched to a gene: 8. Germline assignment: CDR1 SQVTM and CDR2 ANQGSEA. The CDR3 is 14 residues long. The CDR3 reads CSVSGQGRHQPQHF. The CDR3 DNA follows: TGCAGCGTTTCCGGACAGGGAAGGCATCAGCCCCAGCATTTT.

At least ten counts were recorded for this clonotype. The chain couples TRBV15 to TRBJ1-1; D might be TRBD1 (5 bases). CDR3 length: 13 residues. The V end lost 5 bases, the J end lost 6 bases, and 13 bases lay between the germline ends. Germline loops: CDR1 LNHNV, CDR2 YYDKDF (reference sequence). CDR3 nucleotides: TGTGCCACCAGCCCTGAAGAAGGGGCTGAAGCTTTCTTT. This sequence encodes CATSPEEGAEAFF.

The CDR3, as DNA: TGCGCCAGCAGCCAAGGCCTAGCGGGGCCCGAGCAGTACTTC. This translates into CASSQGLAGPEQYF. The genes are TRBV4-1 and TRBJ2-7, with 9 nucleotides matching TRBD2. Germline V lookup: CDR1 MGHRA, CDR2 YSYEKL. The CDR3 totals 14 residues. Trimming cost V 1 base and J 6 bases; bases outside gene matches: 4.

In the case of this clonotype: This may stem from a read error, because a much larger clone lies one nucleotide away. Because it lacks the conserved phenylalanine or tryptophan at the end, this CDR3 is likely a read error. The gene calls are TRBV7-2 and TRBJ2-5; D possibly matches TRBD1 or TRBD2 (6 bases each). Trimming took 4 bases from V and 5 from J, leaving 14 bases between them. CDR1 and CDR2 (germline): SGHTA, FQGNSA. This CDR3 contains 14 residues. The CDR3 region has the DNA TGTGCCAGCAGCTCGACTCGGGGGCAGGAGACCCAGTACCTC. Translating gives CASSSTRGQETQYL.

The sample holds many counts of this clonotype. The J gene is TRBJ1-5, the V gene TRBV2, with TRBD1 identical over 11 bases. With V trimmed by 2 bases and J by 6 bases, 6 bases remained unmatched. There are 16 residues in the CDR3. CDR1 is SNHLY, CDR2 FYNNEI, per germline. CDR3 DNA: TGTGCCAGCAGTGAACATGGACAGGGGGCGTCTCAGCCCCAGCATTTT. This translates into CASSEHGQGASQPQHF.

In DNA, the CDR3 is TGTGCCAGCAGCCAACCCGGCAGCGGGATACACGAGCAGTACTTC. Translation: CASSQPGSGIHEQYF. The chain is built from TRBV7-6 and TRBJ2-7, with 7 bases lining up with TRBD2. The CDR3 has 15 amino acids. Trimming removed 5 bases from V and 5 bases from J; junction bases left unmatched: 12. Germline CDR1 reads SGHVS; CDR2 reads FNYEAQ.

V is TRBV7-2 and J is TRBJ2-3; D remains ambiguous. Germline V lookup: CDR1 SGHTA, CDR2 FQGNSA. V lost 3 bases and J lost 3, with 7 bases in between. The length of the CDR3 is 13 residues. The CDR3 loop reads CASSLDGTDTQYF. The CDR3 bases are TGTGCCAGCAGCTTGGATGGTACAGATACGCAGTATTTT.

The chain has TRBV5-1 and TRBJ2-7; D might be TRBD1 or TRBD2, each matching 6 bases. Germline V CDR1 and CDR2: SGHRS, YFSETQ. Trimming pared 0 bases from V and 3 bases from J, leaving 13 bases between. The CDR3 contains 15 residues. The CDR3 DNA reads TGCGCCAGCAGCTTGGACAGGGAGGAATTCTACGAGCAGTACTTC. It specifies CASSLDREEFYEQYF. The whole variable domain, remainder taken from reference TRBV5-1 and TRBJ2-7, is KAGVTQTPRYLIKTRGQQVTLSCSPISGHRSVSWYQQTPGQGLQFLFEYFSETQRNKGNFPGRFSGRQFSNSRSEMNVSTLELGDSALYLCASSLDREEFYEQYFGPGTRLTVT.

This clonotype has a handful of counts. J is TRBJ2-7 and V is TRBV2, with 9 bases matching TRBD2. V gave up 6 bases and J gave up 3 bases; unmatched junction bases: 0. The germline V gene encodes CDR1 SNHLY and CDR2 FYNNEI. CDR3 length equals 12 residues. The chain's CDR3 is CASRREGYEQYF. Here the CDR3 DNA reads TGTGCCAGCAGGCGGGAGGGCTACGAGCAGTACTTC. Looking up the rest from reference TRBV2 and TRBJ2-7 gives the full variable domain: EPEVTQTPSHQVTQMGQEVILRCVPISNHLYFYWYRQILGQKVEFLVSFYNNEISEKSEIFDDQFSVERPDGSNFTLKIRSTKLEDSAMYFCASRREGYEQYFGPGTRLTVT.

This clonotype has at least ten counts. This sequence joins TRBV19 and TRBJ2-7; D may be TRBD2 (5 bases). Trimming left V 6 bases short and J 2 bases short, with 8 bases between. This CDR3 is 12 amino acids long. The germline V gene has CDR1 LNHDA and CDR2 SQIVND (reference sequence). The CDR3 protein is CASRSGAYEQYF. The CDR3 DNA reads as TGTGCCAGTAGAAGCGGAGCCTACGAGCAGTACTTC. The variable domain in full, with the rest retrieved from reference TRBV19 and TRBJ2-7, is DGGITQSPKYLFRKEGQNVTLSCEQNLNHDAMYWYRQDPGQGLRLIYYSQIVNDFQKGDIAEGYSVSREKKESFPLTVTSAQKNPTAFYLCASRSGAYEQYFGPGTRLTVT.

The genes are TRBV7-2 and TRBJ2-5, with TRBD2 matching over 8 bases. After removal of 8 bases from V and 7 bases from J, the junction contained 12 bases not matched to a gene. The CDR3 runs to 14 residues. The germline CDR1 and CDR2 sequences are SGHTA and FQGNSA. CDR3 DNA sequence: TGTGCCAGCTCCCCCCCAGCGGGAGAAGGGACCCAGTACTTC. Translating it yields CASSPPAGEGTQYF.

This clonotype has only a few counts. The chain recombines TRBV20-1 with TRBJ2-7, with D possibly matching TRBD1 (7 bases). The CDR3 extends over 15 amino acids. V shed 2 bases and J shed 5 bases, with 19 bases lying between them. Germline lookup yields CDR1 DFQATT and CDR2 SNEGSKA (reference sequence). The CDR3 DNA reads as TGCAGTGCTAGATACGACAGGGAGGAAGGGAACGAGCAGTACTTC. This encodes CSARYDREEGNEQYF.

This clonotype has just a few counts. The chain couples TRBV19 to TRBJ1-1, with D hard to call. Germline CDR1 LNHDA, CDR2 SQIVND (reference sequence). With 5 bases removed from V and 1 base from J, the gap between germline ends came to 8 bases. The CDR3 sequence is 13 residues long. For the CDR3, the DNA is TGTGCCAGTAGTGTTCTACAGAACACTGAAGCTTTCTTT. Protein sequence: CASSVLQNTEAFF.

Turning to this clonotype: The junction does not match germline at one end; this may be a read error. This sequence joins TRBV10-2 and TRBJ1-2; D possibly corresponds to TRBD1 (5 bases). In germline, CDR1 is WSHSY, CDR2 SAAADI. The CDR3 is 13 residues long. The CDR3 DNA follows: TGCGCCATCAGTGACGGGGGTGGCTATGGCTACACCTTC. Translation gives CAISDGGGYGYTF.